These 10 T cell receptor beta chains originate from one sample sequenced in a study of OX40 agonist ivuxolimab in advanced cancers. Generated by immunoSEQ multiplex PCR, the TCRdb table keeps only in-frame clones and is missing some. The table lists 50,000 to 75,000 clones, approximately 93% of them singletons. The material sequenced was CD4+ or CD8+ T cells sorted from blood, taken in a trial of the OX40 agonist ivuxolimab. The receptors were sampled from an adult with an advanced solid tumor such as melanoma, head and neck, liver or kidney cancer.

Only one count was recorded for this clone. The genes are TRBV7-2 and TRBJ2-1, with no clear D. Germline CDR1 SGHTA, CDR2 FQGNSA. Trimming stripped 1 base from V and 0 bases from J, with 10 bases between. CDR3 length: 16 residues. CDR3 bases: TGTGCCAGCAGCTTAGAAATCGGAAGCTCCTACAATGAGCAGTTCTTC. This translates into CASSLEIGSSYNEQFF.

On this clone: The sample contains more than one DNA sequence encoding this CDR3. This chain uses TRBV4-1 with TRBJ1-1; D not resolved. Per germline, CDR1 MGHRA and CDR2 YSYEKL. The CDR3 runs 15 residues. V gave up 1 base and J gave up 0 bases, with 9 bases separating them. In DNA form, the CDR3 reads TGCGCCAGCAGCCAAGTTGGTTATATGAACACTGAAGCTTTCTTT. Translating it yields CASSQVGYMNTEAFF.

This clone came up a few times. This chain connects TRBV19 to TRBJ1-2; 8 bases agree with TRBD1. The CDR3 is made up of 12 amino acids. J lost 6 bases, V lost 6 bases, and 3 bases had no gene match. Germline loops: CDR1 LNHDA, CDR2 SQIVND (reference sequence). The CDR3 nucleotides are TGTGCCAGTAGGGACAGGGAGGATGGCTACACCTTC. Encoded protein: CASRDREDGYTF.

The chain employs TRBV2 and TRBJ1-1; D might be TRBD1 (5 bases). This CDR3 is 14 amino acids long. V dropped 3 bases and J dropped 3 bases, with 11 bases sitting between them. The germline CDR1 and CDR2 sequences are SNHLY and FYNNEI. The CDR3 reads CASSDDSKYTEAFF. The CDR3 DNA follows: TGTGCCAGCAGTGACGACAGTAAGTACACTGAAGCTTTCTTT.

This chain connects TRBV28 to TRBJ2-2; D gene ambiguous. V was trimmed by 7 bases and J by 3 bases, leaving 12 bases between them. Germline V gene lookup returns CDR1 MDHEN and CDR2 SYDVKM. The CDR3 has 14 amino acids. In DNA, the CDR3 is TGTGCCAGCATCCCCAGCGAGCACACCGGGGAGCTGTTTTTT. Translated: CASIPSEHTGELFF.

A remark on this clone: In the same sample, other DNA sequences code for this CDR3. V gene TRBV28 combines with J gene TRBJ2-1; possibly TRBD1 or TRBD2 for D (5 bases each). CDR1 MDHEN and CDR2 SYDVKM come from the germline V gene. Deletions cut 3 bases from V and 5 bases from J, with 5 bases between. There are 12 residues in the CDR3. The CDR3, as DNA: TGTGCCAGCAGTTTGGGGGACAATGAGCAGTTCTTC. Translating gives CASSLGDNEQFF. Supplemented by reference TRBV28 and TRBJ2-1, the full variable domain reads DVKVTQSSRYLVKRTGEKVFLECVQDMDHENMFWYRQDPGLGLRLIYFSYDVKMKEKGDIPEGYSVSREKKERFSLILESASTNQTSMYLCASSLGDNEQFFGPGTRLTVL.

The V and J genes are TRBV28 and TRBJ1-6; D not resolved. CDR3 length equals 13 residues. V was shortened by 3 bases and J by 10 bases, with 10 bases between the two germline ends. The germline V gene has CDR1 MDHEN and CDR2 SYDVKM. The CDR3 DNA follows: TGTGCCAGCAGTTTGGCCCCAATATCACCCCTCCACTTT. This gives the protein CASSLAPISPLHF.

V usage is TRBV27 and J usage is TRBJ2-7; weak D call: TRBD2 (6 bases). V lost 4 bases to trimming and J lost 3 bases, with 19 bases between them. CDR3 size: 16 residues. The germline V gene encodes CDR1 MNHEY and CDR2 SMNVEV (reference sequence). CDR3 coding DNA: TGTGCCAGCAGTTCAATCGTGGCCTCCGGGAGCTACGAGCAGTACTTC. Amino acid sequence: CASSSIVASGSYEQYF.

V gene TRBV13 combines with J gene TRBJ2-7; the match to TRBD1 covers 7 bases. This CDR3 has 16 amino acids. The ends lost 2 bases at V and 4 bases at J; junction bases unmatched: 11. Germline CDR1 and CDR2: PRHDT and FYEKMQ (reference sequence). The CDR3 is CASSLRGGQGVYEQYF. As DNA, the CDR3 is TGTGCCAGCAGCTTACGGGGCGGTCAGGGGGTATACGAGCAGTACTTC.

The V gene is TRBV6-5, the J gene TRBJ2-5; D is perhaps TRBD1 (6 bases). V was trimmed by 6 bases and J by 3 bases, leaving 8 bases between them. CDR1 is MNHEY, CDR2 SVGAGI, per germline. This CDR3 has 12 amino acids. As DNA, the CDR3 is TGTGCCAGCAGCCACAGGGAAGAGACCCAGTACTTC. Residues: CASSHREETQYF.